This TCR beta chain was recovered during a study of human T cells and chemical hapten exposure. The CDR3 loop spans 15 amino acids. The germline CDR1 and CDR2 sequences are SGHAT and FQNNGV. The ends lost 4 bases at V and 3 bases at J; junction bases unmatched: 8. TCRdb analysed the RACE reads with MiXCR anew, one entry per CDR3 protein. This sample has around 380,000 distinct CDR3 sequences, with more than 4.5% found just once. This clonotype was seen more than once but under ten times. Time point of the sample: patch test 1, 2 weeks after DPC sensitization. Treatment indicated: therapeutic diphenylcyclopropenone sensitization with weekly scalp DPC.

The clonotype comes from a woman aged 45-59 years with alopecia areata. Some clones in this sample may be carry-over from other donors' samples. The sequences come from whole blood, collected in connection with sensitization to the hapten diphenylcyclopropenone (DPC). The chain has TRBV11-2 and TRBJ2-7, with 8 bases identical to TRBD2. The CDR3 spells CASSSQAGDLYEQYF. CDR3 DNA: TGTGCCAGCAGCTCGCAAGCGGGGGACCTCTACGAGCAGTACTTC.